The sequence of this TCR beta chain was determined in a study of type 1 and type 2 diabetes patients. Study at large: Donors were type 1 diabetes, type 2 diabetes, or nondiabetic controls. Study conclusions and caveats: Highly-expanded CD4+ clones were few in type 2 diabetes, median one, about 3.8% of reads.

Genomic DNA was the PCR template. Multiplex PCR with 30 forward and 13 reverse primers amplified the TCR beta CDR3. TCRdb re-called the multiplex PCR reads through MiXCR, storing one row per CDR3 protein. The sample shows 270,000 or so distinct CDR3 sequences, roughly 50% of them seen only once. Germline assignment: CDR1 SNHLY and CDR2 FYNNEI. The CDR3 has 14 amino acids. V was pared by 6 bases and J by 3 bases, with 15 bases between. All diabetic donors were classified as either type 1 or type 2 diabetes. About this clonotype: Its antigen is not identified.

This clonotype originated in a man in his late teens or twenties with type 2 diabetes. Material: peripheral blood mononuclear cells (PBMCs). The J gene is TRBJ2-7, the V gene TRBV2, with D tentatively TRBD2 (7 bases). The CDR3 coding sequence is TGTGCCAGCAGCAAGGGGAGGGGGGTCTACGAGCAGTACTTC. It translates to CASSKGRGVYEQYF.